Presented here are 28 T cell receptor beta chains from one specimen sequenced in a study of OX40 agonist ivuxolimab in advanced cancers. The table came from immunoSEQ multiplex PCR; TCRdb's copy has only in-frame clones and leaves some out. Among tens of thousands of clones listed, over 75% were seen once. The sequencing here drew on CD4+ or CD8+ T cells sorted from blood, taken in a trial of the OX40 agonist ivuxolimab. These receptors all come from an adult with an advanced solid tumor such as melanoma, head and neck, liver or kidney cancer.

The rearrangement uses TRBV6-5 and TRBJ2-7; no clear D. V shed 0 bases and J shed 5 bases, with 8 bases lying between them. This CDR3 spans 13 amino acids. Germline V gene sequence: CDR1 MNHEY, CDR2 SVGAGI. As DNA, the CDR3 is TGTGCCAGCAGTTACTCCGAGACAAACGAGCAGTACTTC. Protein product: CASSYSETNEQYF.

The chain has TRBV18 and TRBJ1-2; tentatively, D is TRBD1 (6 bases). The CDR3 consists of 14 residues. V dropped 2 bases and J dropped 4 bases, with 11 bases sitting between them. CDR1 and CDR2 from the germline V gene are KGHSH and LQKENI. In nucleotides, the CDR3 is TGTGCCAGCTCACCAGGGGGGGGGCCCTATGGCTACACCTTC. Translated, it gives CASSPGGGPYGYTF.

The genes are TRBV7-8 and TRBJ2-1; the D call may be TRBD1 or TRBD2 (5 bases each). CDR1 is SGHVS and CDR2 is FQNEAQ in the germline V gene. The V gene lost 5 bases and the J gene lost 6 bases, with 20 bases spanning the gap. The CDR3 contains 16 residues. The CDR3 nucleotides are TGTGCCAGCAGCGCCCGGACCGGGACCCTTTTCAATGAGCAGTTCTTC. It encodes CASSARTGTLFNEQFF.

The rearrangement joins TRBV6-5 to TRBJ1-6; possible D gene TRBD1, 5 bases. Per germline, CDR1 MNHEY and CDR2 SVGAGI. This CDR3 has 15 residues. Trimming stripped 7 bases from V and 6 bases from J, with 16 bases between. In DNA form, the CDR3 reads TGTGCCAGCACTTGGGACGGGGCAGGTAATTCACCCCTCCACTTT. This translates into CASTWDGAGNSPLHF.

V gene TRBV7-2 combines with J gene TRBJ1-2; 7 bases are shared with TRBD1. Germline V gene sequence: CDR1 SGHTA, CDR2 FQGNSA. V shed 5 bases and J 4 bases; nucleotides not matched to a gene: 10. The CDR3 covers 15 residues. In DNA form, the CDR3 reads TGTGCCAGCAGCCAAAAGACAGGGTCGGGCTATGGCTACACCTTC. Translated, it gives CASSQKTGSGYGYTF.

This clone was observed a few times. This chain uses TRBV30 with TRBJ1-2, with D perhaps TRBD1 (5 bases). The CDR3 spans 12 residues. Germline assignment: CDR1 GTSNPN and CDR2 SVGIG (reference sequence). The CDR3 here is CAQMIGGNGYTF. CDR3 sequence (DNA): TGTGCTCAGATGATCGGGGGGAATGGCTACACCTTC.

This chain joins TRBV30 and TRBJ1-4, with a possible D match to TRBD1 (5 bases). Germline-derived CDR1 and CDR2 are GTSNPN and SVGIG (reference sequence). V lost 0 bases and J lost 0, with 17 bases in between. The CDR3 loop spans 18 amino acids. The chain's CDR3 is CAWSVWGSVGTTNEKLFF. As DNA, the CDR3 is TGTGCCTGGAGTGTATGGGGGTCGGTGGGAACAACTAATGAAAAACTGTTTTTT.

This chain links TRBV6-1 with TRBJ2-6; unclear D gene. Germline CDR1 MNHNS, CDR2 SASEGT. This CDR3 has 15 residues. Between the trimmed V and J ends, which lost 7 bases and 0 bases, there was a span of 10 bases. The CDR3 loop reads CASTPSGSGANVLTF. DNA of the CDR3: TGTGCCAGCACCCCTTCGGGCTCTGGGGCCAACGTCCTGACTTTC.

The chain combines TRBV5-4 with TRBJ1-1, with 9 bases aligning to TRBD1. The CDR3 length is 14 residues. The V segment lost 4 bases and the J segment 7 bases; nucleotides outside the gene matches: 8. Germline V gives CDR1 SGHNT, CDR2 YYREEE (reference sequence). CDR3 sequence (DNA): TGTGCCAGCAGCACAAGGACAGGGGCATTTGAAGCTTTCTTT. Protein: CASSTRTGAFEAFF. Together with reference TRBV5-4 and TRBJ1-1, the CDR3 gives the full variable domain: ETGVTQSPTHLIKTRGQQVTLRCSSQSGHNTVSWYQQALGQGPQFIFQYYREEENGRGNFPPRFSGLQFPNYSSELNVNALELDDSALYLCASSTRTGAFEAFFGQGTRLTVV.

The V and J genes are TRBV15 and TRBJ2-1; the D gene is possibly TRBD2 (5 bases). Per the germline V gene, CDR1 is LNHNV and CDR2 is YYDKDF (reference sequence). Deletions cut 8 bases from V and 14 bases from J, with 22 bases between. The CDR3 runs to 13 residues. CDR3 residues: CATPHPRLAGEFF. The CDR3 DNA is TGTGCCACCCCTCACCCAAGGCTAGCCGGAGAGTTCTTC.

This rearrangement joins TRBV7-2 to TRBJ2-1; 11 nucleotides align to TRBD1. The length of the CDR3 is 14 residues. Trimming took 5 bases from V and 10 from J; bases not matched to a gene: 7. CDR1 and CDR2 from the germline V gene are SGHTA and FQGNSA. Written as DNA, the CDR3 is TGTGCCAGCAGCGCCGGACAGGGGGCCAGGGAGCAGTTCTTC. Amino acids: CASSAGQGAREQFF.

A note on this clone: The junction and the germline gene differ at one end; a read error may be behind it. The chain recombines TRBV7-7 with TRBJ2-5, with D possibly matching TRBD2 (5 bases). The CDR3 consists of 13 residues. The germline V gene encodes CDR1 SSHAT and CDR2 FNYEAQ (reference sequence). The CDR3 loop is CASSLPGEETQYF. CDR3 sequence (DNA): TGTGCTAGCAGCTTACCCGGGGAAGAGACCCAGTACTTC.

Regarding this clone: Additional DNA sequences in this sample encode the identical CDR3. This rearrangement joins TRBV28 to TRBJ1-5; D call uncertain. Trimming cost V 6 bases and J 1 base, with 7 bases left between them. The germline gives CDR1 MDHEN, CDR2 SYDVKM. This CDR3 comprises 13 residues. CDR3 protein: CASSFSSNQPQHF. As DNA, the CDR3 is TGTGCCAGCAGCTTTTCCAGCAATCAGCCCCAGCATTTT.

The rearrangement links TRBV13 to TRBJ2-5; 7 bases fit TRBD2. V lost 3 bases and J lost 3; bases outside the gene matches: 7. The CDR3 runs to 15 residues. Germline V gene sequence: CDR1 PRHDT, CDR2 FYEKMQ (reference sequence). The CDR3 bases are TGTGCCAGCAGCTTCACTTTCCTAGCGGAAGAGACCCAGTACTTC. This sequence encodes CASSFTFLAEETQYF.

CDR3 loop: CASSIVGGTQYF. The DNA of the CDR3 is TGTGCCAGTAGTATAGTGGGGGGTACGCAGTATTTT. The J gene is TRBJ2-3, the V gene TRBV19; tentative D call: TRBD2 (6 bases). Germline CDR1 is LNHDA and CDR2 is SQIVND (reference sequence). V gave up 1 base and J gave up 8 bases, with 7 bases separating them. This CDR3 region has 12 residues.

This sequence joins TRBV5-4 and TRBJ1-1; D remains ambiguous. CDR1 and CDR2 from the germline V gene are SGHNT and YYREEE (reference sequence). Trimming stripped 4 bases from V and 4 bases from J, with 17 bases between. The CDR3 totals 15 residues. CDR3 residues: CASSPVAGYVTEAFF. The CDR3 DNA reads as TGTGCCAGCAGCCCGGTCGCAGGATATGTCACTGAAGCTTTCTTT. Supplemented by reference TRBV5-4 and TRBJ1-1, the full variable domain reads ETGVTQSPTHLIKTRGQQVTLRCSSQSGHNTVSWYQQALGQGPQFIFQYYREEENGRGNFPPRFSGLQFPNYSSELNVNALELDDSALYLCASSPVAGYVTEAFFGQGTRLTVV.

This sequence joins TRBV25-1 and TRBJ2-1, with D possibly being TRBD2 (6 bases). V shed 4 bases and J shed 3 bases, with 16 bases lying between them. The CDR3 length is 16 residues. In germline, CDR1 is MGHDK, CDR2 SYGVNS. The CDR3 protein is CASSAQGGEVYNEQFF. CDR3 DNA sequence: TGTGCCAGCAGTGCCCAGGGCGGGGAGGTCTACAATGAGCAGTTCTTC. The full variable domain, its missing parts supplied by reference TRBV25-1 and TRBJ2-1, is EADIYQTPRYLVIGTGKKITLECSQTMGHDKMYWYQQDPGMELHLIHYSYGVNSTEKGDLSSESTVSRIRTEHFPLTLESARPSHTSQYLCASSAQGGEVYNEQFFGPGTRLTVL.

This clone has more than one count but fewer than ten. This chain connects TRBV5-1 to TRBJ1-2; 9 bases are a match to TRBD1. Germline V lookup: CDR1 SGHRS, CDR2 YFSETQ. The CDR3 is 14 residues long. V shed 4 bases, J shed 2 bases, and the junction held 3 bases outside the gene matches. The CDR3 spells CASSTGTGNYGYTF. The CDR3 DNA reads as TGCGCCAGCAGCACGGGGACAGGGAACTATGGCTACACCTTC.

About this clone: At one boundary the junction diverges from the germline segment, which might be a read error. The V call is TRBV10-2, the J call TRBJ1-2; 11 bases line up with TRBD1. Germline CDR1 WSHSY, CDR2 SAAADI. The CDR3 covers 11 residues. CDR3 loop: CASRGQGASHF. The CDR3 DNA follows: TGCGCCAGCAGAGGACAGGGGGCCTCTCACTTC.

This clone was found a few times. V is TRBV4-2 and J is TRBJ1-4; no firm D call. V lost 0 bases, J lost 5 bases, and 1 base lay in between. From germline, CDR1 is LGHNA and CDR2 YNFKEQ. The CDR3 length is 12 residues. The CDR3 sequence: CASSQENEKLFF. The CDR3 DNA follows: TGTGCCAGCAGCCAAGAAAATGAAAAACTGTTTTTT.

This CDR3 is CASSPFGANVLTF. DNA of the CDR3: TGTGCCAGCAGCCCCTTTGGGGCCAACGTCCTGACTTTC. The chain employs TRBV7-2 and TRBJ2-6, with D unclear. Trimming cost V 5 bases and J 3 bases, with 5 bases left between them. CDR1 and CDR2 (germline): SGHTA, FQGNSA. The CDR3 spans 13 residues.

V usage is TRBV13 and J usage is TRBJ2-1, with D possibly matching TRBD1 (5 bases). V was cut by 5 bases and J by 6 bases, with 8 bases left in between. The CDR3 covers 12 residues. Germline-derived CDR1 and CDR2 are PRHDT and FYEKMQ (reference sequence). The CDR3 sequence: CASSPQGNEQFF. The CDR3 DNA is TGTGCCAGCAGCCCCCAGGGCAATGAGCAGTTCTTC.

This chain uses TRBV6-5 with TRBJ1-1; D not resolved. Germline-derived CDR1 and CDR2 are MNHEY and SVGAGI. Trimming cost V 4 bases and J 1 base, with 7 bases left between them. This CDR3 region has 13 residues. The CDR3: CASSFSWNTEAFF. The CDR3 DNA is TGTGCCAGCAGTTTTTCCTGGAACACTGAAGCTTTCTTT.

This clone was observed a few times. The chain carries TRBV2 and TRBJ1-5, with no clear D. The CDR3 runs to 12 residues. Trimming left V 5 bases short and J 9 bases short, with 11 bases between. Germline assignment: CDR1 SNHLY and CDR2 FYNNEI. CDR3 sequence: CASSLRRGPQHF. The DNA of the CDR3 is TGTGCCAGCAGTCTCCGTCGAGGGCCCCAGCATTTT. The full variable domain, completed using reference TRBV2 and TRBJ1-5, is EPEVTQTPSHQVTQMGQEVILRCVPISNHLYFYWYRQILGQKVEFLVSFYNNEISEKSEIFDDQFSVERPDGSNFTLKIRSTKLEDSAMYFCASSLRRGPQHFGDGTRLSIL.

The gene calls are TRBV29-1 and TRBJ1-2, with a possible D match to TRBD1 (5 bases). The CDR3 runs to 14 residues. V was trimmed by 1 base and J by 6 bases, leaving 15 bases between them. The germline V gene encodes CDR1 SQVTM and CDR2 ANQGSEA. This CDR3 is CSVEGSREGNGYTF. The CDR3 nucleotides read TGCAGCGTTGAAGGGAGCAGGGAGGGGAATGGCTACACCTTC.

The chain recombines TRBV5-6 with TRBJ2-7; D unresolved. The length of the CDR3 is 12 residues. V was shortened by 0 bases and J by 3 bases, with 4 bases between the two germline ends. In germline, CDR1 is SGHDT, CDR2 YYEEEE. CDR3 DNA sequence: TGTGCCAGCAGCTTGGCCAACTACGAGCAGTACTTC. Translation gives CASSLANYEQYF.

The V and J genes are TRBV11-2 and TRBJ1-3; D gene ambiguous. V dropped 4 bases and J dropped 0 bases, with 4 bases sitting between them. Germline V gene data show CDR1 as SGHAT and CDR2 as FQNNGV. This CDR3 has 13 residues. CDR3 residues: CASSSDSGNTIYF. The CDR3 nucleotides read TGTGCCAGCAGCTCCGACTCTGGAAACACCATATATTTT.

The chain couples TRBV19 to TRBJ1-1; D not certain. V was trimmed by 2 bases and J by 0 bases, leaving 4 bases between them. Germline V CDR1 and CDR2: LNHDA, SQIVND (reference sequence). The CDR3 sequence is 13 residues long. For the CDR3, the DNA is TGTGCCAGTAGTATACAGGTGAACACTGAAGCTTTCTTT. This translates into CASSIQVNTEAFF.